These 10 T cell receptor beta chains originate from one sample sequenced in a study of T cell responses to AZD1222 COVID-19 vaccine. TCRdb keeps only in-frame clones here, not all; method: immunoSEQ multiplex PCR. This sample carries 93,000 or so clones, over 75% of them seen once, and the ten largest clones take 20%. Specimen: peripheral blood, collected on day 0 of AZD1222 vaccination. Receptor source: an adult in good health.

The chain carries TRBV6-6 and TRBJ2-7, with D tentatively TRBD1 (7 bases). Trimming shortened V by 5 bases and J by 1 base, and 15 bases separated the two germline ends. Germline V gene data show CDR1 as MNHNY and CDR2 as SVGAGI (reference sequence). This CDR3 is 15 amino acids long. CDR3 nucleotide sequence: TGTGCCAGCAGTGTACAGGGGAGGAGTTCCTACGAGCAGTACTTC. Translating gives CASSVQGRSSYEQYF.

This chain links TRBV7-9 with TRBJ2-7; D unclear. Looked up from germline, CDR1 is SEHNR and CDR2 is FQNEAQ (reference sequence). V shed 5 bases and J shed 5 bases, with 22 bases lying between them. This CDR3 has 16 residues. The CDR3 nucleotides are TGTGCCAGCAGCAACCCTAGTAGCCGAGGTGTGGACGAGCAGTACTTC. Translated, it gives CASSNPSSRGVDEQYF.

The chain combines TRBV28 with TRBJ2-7; perhaps D is TRBD1 or TRBD2 (5 bases each). Per germline, CDR1 MDHEN and CDR2 SYDVKM. Trimming took off 10 bases at V and 0 bases at J, with 13 bases between the two ends. This CDR3 is 13 amino acids long. The CDR3 spells CATSRDGSYEQYF. CDR3 nucleotide sequence: TGTGCCACGTCTCGGGACGGCTCCTACGAGCAGTACTTC.

The gene calls are TRBV6-2 or TRBV6-3 and TRBJ2-6, with D hard to call. This CDR3 has 16 residues. Germline loops: CDR1 MNHEY, CDR2 SVGEGT. Trimming removed 2 bases at V and 4 bases at J, with 12 bases between. Written as DNA, the CDR3 is TGTGCCAGCAGTTACATCCCCGCCTCAGGGGCCAACGTCCTGACTTTC. Translated, it gives CASSYIPASGANVLTF.

This chain uses TRBV7-2 with TRBJ1-2, with a tentative D call TRBD1 (5 bases). The germline V gene has CDR1 SGHTA and CDR2 FQGNSA. Deletions cut 5 bases from V and 4 bases from J, with 17 bases between. This CDR3 has 15 amino acids. The CDR3 DNA follows: TGTGCCAGCAGCCCCGGCGGGGGGATGGTCTATGGCTACACCTTC. Translation: CASSPGGGMVYGYTF. Full variable domain (rest looked up from reference TRBV7-2 and TRBJ1-2): GAGVSQSPSNKVTEKGKDVELRCDPISGHTALYWYRQSLGQGLEFLIYFQGNSAPDKSGLPSDRFSAERTGGSVSTLTIQRTQQEDSAVYLCASSPGGGMVYGYTFGSGTRLTVV.

V is TRBV7-6 and J is TRBJ1-5, with TRBD1 identical over 10 bases. This CDR3 spans 15 amino acids. Germline assignment: CDR1 SGHVS and CDR2 FNYEAQ. V dropped 5 bases and J dropped 7; count of bases not matched to a gene: 8. The CDR3 bases are TGTGCCAGCAGCCATCAGACAGGGGGCGGGCAGCCCCAGCATTTT. This sequence encodes CASSHQTGGGQPQHF.

The chain joins TRBV6-5 to TRBJ1-4; no definite D call. Per the germline V gene, CDR1 is MNHEY and CDR2 is SVGAGI. V lost 6 bases, J lost 4 bases, and 15 bases lay in between. The CDR3 consists of 15 residues. The CDR3 sequence is CASRPFEPSNEKLFF. CDR3 sequence (DNA): TGTGCCAGCAGGCCCTTTGAGCCCAGTAATGAAAAACTGTTTTTT.

This rearrangement joins TRBV4-2 to TRBJ1-1, with 8 positions matching TRBD1. Germline V gene lookup returns CDR1 LGHNA and CDR2 YNFKEQ. The V gene end was trimmed by 1 base and the J gene end by 1 base; junction bases not matched to a gene: 5. This CDR3 spans 16 amino acids. The CDR3 DNA is TGTGCCAGCAGCCAAGGATTAGGACAGGGGAACACTGAAGCTTTCTTT. Protein sequence: CASSQGLGQGNTEAFF.

The rearrangement links TRBV19 to TRBJ2-2; D is possibly TRBD1 (6 bases). V gave up 2 bases and J gave up 1 base, with 8 bases separating them. Germline V lookup: CDR1 LNHDA, CDR2 SQIVND (reference sequence). The CDR3 extends over 15 amino acids. CDR3 protein: CASSITTGNTGELFF. The CDR3 nucleotides read TGTGCCAGTAGTATAACGACAGGGAACACCGGGGAGCTGTTTTTT.

The rearrangement joins TRBV19 to TRBJ2-7, with 8 bases that match TRBD1. The V and J ends lost 5 bases and 2 bases, in that order; junction bases with no gene match: 8. CDR3 length equals 15 residues. CDR1 is LNHDA and CDR2 is SQIVND in the germline V gene (reference sequence). This CDR3 reads CASSLRTGLPYEQYF. DNA for the CDR3: TGTGCCAGTAGTCTAAGGACAGGGTTACCCTACGAGCAGTACTTC. Combining the CDR3 with reference TRBV19 and TRBJ2-7 gives the whole variable domain DGGITQSPKYLFRKEGQNVTLSCEQNLNHDAMYWYRQDPGQGLRLIYYSQIVNDFQKGDIAEGYSVSREKKESFPLTVTSAQKNPTAFYLCASSLRTGLPYEQYFGPGTRLTVT.